A selection of T cell receptor beta chains follows, all from one sample in a study of control samples from healthy donors and cancer patients. Assay used: immunoSEQ multiplex PCR; TCRdb lists only in-frame clones, some missing. This repertoire shows fewer than 100,000 clones, around 80% found once; its top ten account for approximately 9.4%. Sequencing input: blood. The receptors here all came from a woman in her sixties in good health. CDR3s include the opening cysteine and the closing phenylalanine or tryptophan. D genes are given only for firm matches.

>TRBV9|TRBJ2-1|TRBD2
TGTGCCAGCAGCGGCCAAGACAGACTAGCTAACAATGAGCAGTTCTTC
CASSGQDRLANNEQFF
>TRBV5-1|TRBJ1-2|NA
TGCGCCAGCAGGGAGGACAACTATGGCTACACCTTC
CASREDNYGYTF
>TRBV9|TRBJ1-1|NA
TGTGCCAGCAGCGCACCAGGGGTAACTGAAGCTTTCTTT
CASSAPGVTEAFF
>TRBV7-2|TRBJ1-1|NA
TGTGCCAGCAGCGTAGGGTATGGGGAGAACACTGAAGCTTTCTTT
CASSVGYGENTEAFF
>TRBV2|TRBJ1-3|NA
TGTGCCAGCAGTGAGGGGGGGAACTCTGGAAACACCATATATTTT
CASSEGGNSGNTIYF
>TRBV7-2|TRBJ2-3|NA
TGTGCCAGCAAAGGTCTGCCAGATACGCAGTATTTT
CASKGLPDTQYF
>TRBV4-1|TRBJ2-1|NA
TGCGCCAGCAGCCGACTAGGAATCGGTGAGCAGTTCTTC
CASSRLGIGEQFF
>TRBV10-2|TRBJ2-3|NA
TGCGCCAGCCGGGCGGCAGTTAACACAGATACGCAGTATTTT
CASRAAVNTDTQYF
>TRBV19|TRBJ2-1|NA
TGTGCCAGTAGCTTATCCAGGGGTGAGCAGTTCTTC
CASSLSRGEQFF
>TRBV7-9|TRBJ2-1|TRBD1
TGTGCCAGCAGCCCACAGGGGGCTCTGACGAATGAGCAGTTCTTC
CASSPQGALTNEQFF
>TRBV7-2|TRBJ1-1|NA
TGTGCCAGCAGCCGCCCAAAGGGCACTGAAGCTTTCTTT
CASSRPKGTEAFF
>TRBV4-2|TRBJ2-1|NA
TGTGCCAGCAGCCAAGATCTGTTAGGAGGGCCCATCGCCAATGAGCAGTTCTTC
CASSQDLLGGPIANEQFF
>TRBV11-2|TRBJ1-1|NA
TGTGCCAGCAGCTTATCTGGGTTCACTGAAGCTTTCTTT
CASSLSGFTEAFF
>TRBV5-1|TRBJ1-4|NA
TGCGCCAGCAGCCTGGGACCCAATGAAAAACTGTTTTTT
CASSLGPNEKLFF
>TRBV10-2|TRBJ2-5|NA
TGCGCCAGCAGTGCGACTAGTATGGAGACCCAGTACTTC
CASSATSMETQYF
>TRBV7-9|TRBJ1-1|NA
TGTGCCAGCAGCTTAATAGCAGGGAGGAACACTGAAGCTTTCTTT
CASSLIAGRNTEAFF
>TRBV7-9|TRBJ1-1|TRBD1
TGTGCCAGCAGCCAAATACAGGGGGCTGGGACTGAAGCTTTCTTT
CASSQIQGAGTEAFF